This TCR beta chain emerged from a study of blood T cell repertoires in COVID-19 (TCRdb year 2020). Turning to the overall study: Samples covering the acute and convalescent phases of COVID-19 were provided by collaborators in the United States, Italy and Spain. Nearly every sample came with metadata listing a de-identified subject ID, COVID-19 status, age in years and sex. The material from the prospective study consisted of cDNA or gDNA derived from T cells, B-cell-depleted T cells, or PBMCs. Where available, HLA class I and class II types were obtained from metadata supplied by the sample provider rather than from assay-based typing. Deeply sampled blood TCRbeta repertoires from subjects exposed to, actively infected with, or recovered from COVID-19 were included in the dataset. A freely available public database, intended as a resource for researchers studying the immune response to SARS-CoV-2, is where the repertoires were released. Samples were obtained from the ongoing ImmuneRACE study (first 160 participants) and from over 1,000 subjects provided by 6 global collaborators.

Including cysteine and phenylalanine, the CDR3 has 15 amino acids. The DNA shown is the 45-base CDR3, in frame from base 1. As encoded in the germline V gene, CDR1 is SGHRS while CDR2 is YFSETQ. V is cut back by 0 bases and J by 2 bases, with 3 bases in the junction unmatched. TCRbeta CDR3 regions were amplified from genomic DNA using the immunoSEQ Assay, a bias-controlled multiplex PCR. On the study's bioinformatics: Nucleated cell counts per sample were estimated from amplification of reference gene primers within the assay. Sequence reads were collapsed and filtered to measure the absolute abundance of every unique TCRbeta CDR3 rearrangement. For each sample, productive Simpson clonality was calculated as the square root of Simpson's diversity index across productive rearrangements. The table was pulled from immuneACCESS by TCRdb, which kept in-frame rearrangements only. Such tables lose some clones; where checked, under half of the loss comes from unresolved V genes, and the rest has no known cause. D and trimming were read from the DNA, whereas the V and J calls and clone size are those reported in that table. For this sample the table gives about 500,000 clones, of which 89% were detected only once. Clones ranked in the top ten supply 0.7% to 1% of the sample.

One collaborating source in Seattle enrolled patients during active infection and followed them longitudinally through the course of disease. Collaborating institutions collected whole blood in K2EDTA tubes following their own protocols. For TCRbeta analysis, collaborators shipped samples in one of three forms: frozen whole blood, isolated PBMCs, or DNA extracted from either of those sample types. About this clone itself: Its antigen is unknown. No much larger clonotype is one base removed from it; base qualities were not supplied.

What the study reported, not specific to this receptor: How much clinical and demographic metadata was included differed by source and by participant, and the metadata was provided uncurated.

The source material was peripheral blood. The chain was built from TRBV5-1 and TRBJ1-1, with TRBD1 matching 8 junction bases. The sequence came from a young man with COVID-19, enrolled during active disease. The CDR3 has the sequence CASSLEGQVNTEAFF. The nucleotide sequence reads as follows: TGCGCCAGCAGCTTGGAGGGACAGGTAAACACTGAAGCTTTCTTT.